The 12 T cell receptor beta chains listed next were all sequenced from one sample in a study of CD8 T cells in ankylosing spondylitis. TCRdb recomputed calls from the 5' RACE reads with MiXCR, one row per CDR3 protein. The table has about 340,000 distinct CDR3 sequences, about 15% seen once. Sequenced material: blood, either unsorted or a sorted T cell fraction (not recorded which). The receptors stem from a male donor with ankylosing spondylitis or in good health (not recorded which).

Only a few counts were recorded for this clonotype. This chain links TRBV7-2 with TRBJ2-1; maybe TRBD1 (5 bases). The CDR3 spans 16 residues. Germline V gives CDR1 SGHTA, CDR2 FQGNSA. Trimming pared 0 bases from V and 7 bases from J, leaving 16 bases between. The CDR3 loop reads CASSLAAQAPGNEQFF. The CDR3 DNA follows: TGTGCCAGCAGCTTAGCGGCACAGGCCCCCGGGAATGAGCAGTTCTTC.

This clonotype turned up a few times. The V and J genes are TRBV4-2 and TRBJ2-7; D may be TRBD2 (5 bases). This CDR3 contains 14 residues. V was shortened by 3 bases and J by 2 bases, with 11 bases between the two germline ends. CDR1 is LGHNA, CDR2 YNFKEQ, per germline. CDR3 in amino acids: CASSHPREPYEQYF. CDR3 DNA sequence: TGTGCCAGCAGCCATCCTAGGGAGCCCTACGAGCAGTACTTC.

This clonotype has more than one count but fewer than ten. V gene TRBV30 combines with J gene TRBJ2-1; 15 bases fit TRBD2. Germline V CDR1 and CDR2: GTSNPN, SVGIG (reference sequence). The CDR3 spans 16 residues. After removal of 0 bases from V and 11 bases from J, the junction contained 8 bases not matched to a gene. CDR3 sequence (DNA): TGTGCCTGGAGTGTACCCGGGACTAGCGGGGGGATTCAGCAGTTCTTC. This gives the protein CAWSVPGTSGGIQQFF.

This clonotype was observed at least ten times. The V call is TRBV4-1, the J call TRBJ2-3; D possibly corresponds to TRBD2 (5 bases). The CDR3 is 13 residues long. Trimming pared 4 bases from V and 0 bases from J, leaving 5 bases between. CDR1 is MGHRA, CDR2 YSYEKL, per germline. The DNA of the CDR3 is TGCGCCAGCAGCCGCGGGAGCACAGATACGCAGTATTTT. As protein: CASSRGSTDTQYF.

The genes are TRBV27 and TRBJ2-2; the D is unclear. The V end lost 3 bases, the J end lost 0 bases, and 11 bases lay between the germline ends. In germline, CDR1 is MNHEY, CDR2 SMNVEV (reference sequence). The CDR3 consists of 16 residues. CDR3 bases: TGTGCCAGCAGTTTTCTACCCCCACCGAACACCGGGGAGCTGTTTTTT. Encoded protein: CASSFLPPPNTGELFF.

In its sample, this clonotype was seen a few times. The J gene is TRBJ1-1, the V gene TRBV20-1; possible D gene TRBD1, 5 bases. Germline V gene lookup returns CDR1 DFQATT and CDR2 SNEGSKA (reference sequence). The V gene lost 8 bases and the J gene lost 3 bases, with 16 bases spanning the gap. CDR3 length: 13 amino acids. In DNA, the CDR3 is TGCAGTCCCGCTACATCGGGGGACACTGAAGCTTTCTTT. Its translation is CSPATSGDTEAFF.

This sequence joins TRBV5-4 and TRBJ2-7; 8 positions agree with TRBD2. Germline loops: CDR1 SGHNT, CDR2 YYREEE (reference sequence). V lost 0 bases and J lost 2; bases outside the gene matches: 7. The CDR3 extends over 16 amino acids. The CDR3 protein is CASSLEAGGKTYEQYF. CDR3 bases: TGTGCCAGCAGCTTGGAGGCGGGAGGAAAAACCTACGAGCAGTACTTC.

This clonotype was seen only a few times. This sequence joins TRBV15 and TRBJ2-3, with a possible D match to TRBD2 (6 bases). Germline values: CDR1 LNHNV, CDR2 YYDKDF (reference sequence). V gave up 0 bases and J gave up 2 bases, with 12 bases separating them. This CDR3 comprises 16 residues. CDR3 in amino acids: CATSRDHGGSTDTQYF. CDR3 DNA sequence: TGTGCCACCAGCAGAGATCACGGGGGATCCACAGATACGCAGTATTTT.

The V gene is TRBV7-2, the J gene TRBJ2-5; TRBD2 might be the D (7 bases). From germline, CDR1 is SGHTA and CDR2 FQGNSA. The CDR3 sequence is 14 residues long. Trimming removed 3 bases at V and 3 bases at J, with 11 bases between. CDR3 sequence reads: CASSFGGAKETQYF. CDR3 coding DNA: TGTGCCAGCAGCTTTGGGGGGGCGAAAGAGACCCAGTACTTC.

This clonotype has only a few counts. V usage is TRBV5-1 and J usage is TRBJ2-1; D gene ambiguous. Germline V gene lookup returns CDR1 SGHRS and CDR2 YFSETQ. Trimming took off 7 bases at V and 6 bases at J, with 8 bases between the two ends. This CDR3 region has 11 residues. CDR3 in DNA: TGCGCCAGCGCCCGGGCCAATGAGCAGTTCTTC. Encoded protein: CASARANEQFF.

The chain links TRBV6-1 to TRBJ2-1; no clear D. Germline V lookup: CDR1 MNHNS, CDR2 SASEGT. Trimming shortened V by 1 base and J by 7 bases, and 8 bases separated the two germline ends. The CDR3 has 13 residues. CDR3 in amino acids: CASSEVGVNEQFF. CDR3 bases: TGTGCCAGCAGTGAAGTTGGAGTTAATGAGCAGTTCTTC.

The V gene is TRBV5-5, the J gene TRBJ2-7, with D tentatively TRBD1 or TRBD2 (6 bases each). This CDR3 is 14 amino acids long. Germline-derived CDR1 and CDR2 are SGHKS and YYEKEE (reference sequence). The V gene lost 4 bases and the J gene lost 3 bases, with 14 bases spanning the gap. The CDR3 nucleotides read TGTGCCAGCAGCCGGGGGCCAGTAGTCTACGAGCAGTACTTC. Its translation: CASSRGPVVYEQYF.